The T cell receptor beta chain under discussion was sequenced for a study of blood T cell repertoires in COVID-19. Overall study context: Researchers got acute and convalescent COVID-19 samples from the United States, Italy and Spain.

This CDR3 contains 14 residues. Germline CDR1 reads SQVTM; CDR2 reads ANQGSEA. V was cut by 2 bases and J by 4 bases, with 9 bases left in between. As originally analysed: Amplified reference gene primers provided the basis for estimating nucleated cell counts. TCRdb keeps only in-frame clones here, not all; method: immunoSEQ multiplex PCR. Clonal size and the V and J genes are those of that table, whereas D and trimming came from the DNA. Among around 140,000 clones listed, 81% were seen once. The sequenced material came from peripheral blood. The receptor's source is a woman aged 55-75 years with active or convalescent COVID-19. This rearrangement joins TRBV29-1 to TRBJ2-6; tentatively, D is TRBD1 (6 bases). The CDR3 DNA follows: TGCAGCGTTGAATCCGGACAGGGGGCCAACGTCCTGACTTTC. It encodes CSVESGQGANVLTF.